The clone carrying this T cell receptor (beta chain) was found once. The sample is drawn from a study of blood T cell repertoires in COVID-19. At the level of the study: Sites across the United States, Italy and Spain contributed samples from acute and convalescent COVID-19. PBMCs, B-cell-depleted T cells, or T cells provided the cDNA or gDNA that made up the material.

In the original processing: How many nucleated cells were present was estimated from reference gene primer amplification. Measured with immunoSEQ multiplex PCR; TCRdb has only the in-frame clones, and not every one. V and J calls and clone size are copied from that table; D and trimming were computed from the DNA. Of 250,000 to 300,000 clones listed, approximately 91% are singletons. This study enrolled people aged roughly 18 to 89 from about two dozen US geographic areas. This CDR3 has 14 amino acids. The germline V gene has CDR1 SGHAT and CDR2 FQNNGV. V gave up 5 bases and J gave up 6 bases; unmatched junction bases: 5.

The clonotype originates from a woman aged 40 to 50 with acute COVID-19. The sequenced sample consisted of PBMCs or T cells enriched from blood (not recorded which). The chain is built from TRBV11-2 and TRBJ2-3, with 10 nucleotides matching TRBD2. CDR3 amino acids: CASSNSGGTDTQYF. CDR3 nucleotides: TGTGCCAGCAGCAATAGCGGGGGGACGGATACGCAGTATTTT. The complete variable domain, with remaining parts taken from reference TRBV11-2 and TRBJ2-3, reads EAGVAQSPRYKIIEKRQSVAFWCNPISGHATLYWYQQILGQGPKLLIQFQNNGVVDDSQLPKDRFSAERLKGVDSTLKIQPAKLEDSAVYLCASSNSGGTDTQYFGPGTRLTVL.